A selection of T cell receptor beta chains follows, all from one sample in a study of response to subunit inactivated influenza vaccine. TCRdb itself ran the RT-PCR reads through MiXCR, one entry per CDR3 protein. The sample has 700,000 to 900,000 distinct CDR3 sequences, approximately 22% seen once. The input for sequencing was PBMCs from blood, taken 5 days after vaccination. The receptors were sampled from a man over 45 who received an inactivated influenza vaccine. CDR3s include the opening cysteine and the closing phenylalanine or tryptophan. A D gene is named only where the DNA matches it firmly. Clone size, where shown, is once, few, many, or a class for clones that have expanded.

CDR3 DNA: TGCGCCAGCAGCTTGGCCGGCGGGGGAGACAATGAGCAGTTCTTC; CDR3 protein: CASSLAGGGDNEQFF; clone size: -; D gene: TRBD2; V gene: TRBV5-1; J gene: TRBJ2-1
CDR3 DNA: TGTGCCAGCAGTATCTGGCTACTGACAGGGGTCTCCTCTGGAAACACCATATATTTT; CDR3 protein: CASSIWLLTGVSSGNTIYF; clone size: few; D gene: TRBD1; V gene: TRBV11-1; J gene: TRBJ1-3
CDR3 DNA: TGCAGTGCTAGAGATTTTGCCAGGGGCGACAATCAGCCCCAGCATTTT; CDR3 protein: CSARDFARGDNQPQHF; clone size: few; D gene: -; V gene: TRBV20-1; J gene: TRBJ1-5
CDR3 DNA: TGTGCCAGCAGCTCCGCTATGCAGGTGCGGGGGACGCAGTTCTTC; CDR3 protein: CASSSAMQVRGTQFF; clone size: -; D gene: TRBD2; V gene: TRBV11-2; J gene: TRBJ2-1
CDR3 DNA: TGTGCCATCAGGACCAATTTGGGGGCCTCCTACGAGCAGTACTTC; CDR3 protein: CAIRTNLGASYEQYF; clone size: -; D gene: -; V gene: TRBV10-3; J gene: TRBJ2-7
CDR3 DNA: TGTGCCAGCAGCGTAGGAGTCTATGGCTACACCTTC; CDR3 protein: CASSVGVYGYTF; clone size: -; D gene: -; V gene: TRBV9; J gene: TRBJ1-2
CDR3 DNA: TGTGCCACCAGCAGGCCGGGACTAGCTACAGATACGCAGTATTTT; CDR3 protein: CATSRPGLATDTQYF; clone size: -; D gene: TRBD2; V gene: TRBV15; J gene: TRBJ2-3
CDR3 DNA: TGTGCCAGCAGCTTAGATCAAGCTCGGAAAGCTTTCTTT; CDR3 protein: CASSLDQARKAFF; clone size: -; D gene: -; V gene: TRBV7-8; J gene: TRBJ1-1
CDR3 DNA: TGCGCCAGCAGCCAAGAGGGTCTCGGGAGCGAGACCCAGTACTTC; CDR3 protein: CASSQEGLGSETQYF; clone size: -; D gene: -; V gene: TRBV4-1; J gene: TRBJ2-5
CDR3 DNA: TGTGCCAGCCATTCTTTACAGGGGGCGAACGAGCAGTACTTC; CDR3 protein: CASHSLQGANEQYF; clone size: -; D gene: TRBD1; V gene: TRBV5-6; J gene: TRBJ2-7
CDR3 DNA: TGTGCCAGCAGCCCAGGGACAGCCACGAACACTGAAGCTTTCTTT; CDR3 protein: CASSPGTATNTEAFF; clone size: -; D gene: TRBD1; V gene: TRBV7-6; J gene: TRBJ1-1
CDR3 DNA: TGCAGTGCTCCCCCGGGCGGCGAGACCCAGTACTTC; CDR3 protein: CSAPPGGETQYF; clone size: -; D gene: -; V gene: TRBV20-1; J gene: TRBJ2-5
CDR3 DNA: TGCAGCGTTGAACGCGACAGAAATGAGCAGTTCTTC; CDR3 protein: CSVERDRNEQFF; clone size: few; D gene: -; V gene: TRBV29-1; J gene: TRBJ2-1
CDR3 DNA: TGCGCCAGCAGCTTGACGACAGGGCCGTACGACGAGCAGTACTTC; CDR3 protein: CASSLTTGPYDEQYF; clone size: -; D gene: TRBD1; V gene: TRBV5-1; J gene: TRBJ2-7
CDR3 DNA: TGTGCCAGTAGTGAGGACAGGGAAGGTAGCACTGAAGCTTTCTTT; CDR3 protein: CASSEDREGSTEAFF; clone size: -; D gene: TRBD1; V gene: TRBV19; J gene: TRBJ1-1
CDR3 DNA: TGCAGTGCTAGTCAATTAGGGGCGGGAGTGGACAATGAGCAGTTCTTC; CDR3 protein: CSASQLGAGVDNEQFF; clone size: -; D gene: TRBD2; V gene: TRBV20-1; J gene: TRBJ2-1
CDR3 DNA: TGTGCCAGTAAGGCGGGTCCTAATGAAAAACTGTTTTTT; CDR3 protein: CASKAGPNEKLFF; clone size: few; D gene: -; V gene: TRBV19; J gene: TRBJ1-4
CDR3 DNA: TGTGCCAGCAGCGGACGGAGTCGGGGTGAGCAGTTCTTC; CDR3 protein: CASSGRSRGEQFF; clone size: few; D gene: -; V gene: TRBV9; J gene: TRBJ2-1
CDR3 DNA: TGCGCCAGCAGCCAAGATGACGGTCCTGGAAACACCATATATTTT; CDR3 protein: CASSQDDGPGNTIYF; clone size: -; D gene: -; V gene: TRBV4-3; J gene: TRBJ1-3
CDR3 DNA: TGTGCCAGCAGTTTACGGGCCCTAGGCACTCAGCCCCAGCATTTT; CDR3 protein: CASSLRALGTQPQHF; clone size: -; D gene: -; V gene: TRBV12-3/TRBV12-4; J gene: TRBJ1-5
CDR3 DNA: TGTGCCATCAGTGAGGCTGGGGCTGGGGGGTCTGACCACAATGAGCAGTTCTTC; CDR3 protein: CAISEAGAGGSDHNEQFF; clone size: -; D gene: -; V gene: TRBV10-3; J gene: TRBJ2-1
CDR3 DNA: TGTGCCAGCAGTTACTTGTCAGGGTTGGGCGAGCAGTACTTC; CDR3 protein: CASSYLSGLGEQYF; clone size: many; D gene: -; V gene: TRBV6-5; J gene: TRBJ2-7
CDR3 DNA: TGCGCCAGCAGCCAAGATACAGCGGGTCCCTACGAGCAGTACTTC; CDR3 protein: CASSQDTAGPYEQYF; clone size: once; D gene: -; V gene: TRBV4-3; J gene: TRBJ2-7
CDR3 DNA: TGTGCCACCAGTGACCCGGACGCCTCGTATGGCTACACCTTC; CDR3 protein: CATSDPDASYGYTF; clone size: few; D gene: -; V gene: TRBV24-1; J gene: TRBJ1-2
CDR3 DNA: TGTGCCAGCAGTTACCGGGGACAAAGCTACAATGAGCAGTTCTTC; CDR3 protein: CASSYRGQSYNEQFF; clone size: -; D gene: -; V gene: TRBV6-2/TRBV6-3; J gene: TRBJ2-1
CDR3 DNA: TGTGCCAGCAGTGAATTCCTAGCGGGAGGCGACACCGGGGAGCTGTTTTTT; CDR3 protein: CASSEFLAGGDTGELFF; clone size: few; D gene: TRBD2; V gene: TRBV25-1; J gene: TRBJ2-2
CDR3 DNA: TGCAGTGCTAGAGATCTAGGTCGCACTGAAGCTTTCTTT; CDR3 protein: CSARDLGRTEAFF; clone size: few; D gene: -; V gene: TRBV20-1; J gene: TRBJ1-1
CDR3 DNA: TGTGCCAGCAGAAGACAACACATGAACACTGAAGCTTTCTTT; CDR3 protein: CASRRQHMNTEAFF; clone size: -; D gene: -; V gene: TRBV12-3/TRBV12-4; J gene: TRBJ1-1
CDR3 DNA: TGTGCCAGCAGCCCCGCGGGACTCTCCTACAATGAGCAGTTCTTC; CDR3 protein: CASSPAGLSYNEQFF; clone size: once; D gene: -; V gene: TRBV7-2; J gene: TRBJ2-1
CDR3 DNA: TGCGCCAGCAGCCAAGAGATTGGGACAGGGATAACAGATACGCAGTATTTT; CDR3 protein: CASSQEIGTGITDTQYF; clone size: few; D gene: TRBD1; V gene: TRBV4-3; J gene: TRBJ2-3
CDR3 DNA: TGCAGTGCTAGAGGTGGTAGGGAGGAGCAGTACTTC; CDR3 protein: CSARGGREEQYF; clone size: few; D gene: -; V gene: TRBV20-1; J gene: TRBJ2-7
CDR3 DNA: TGCAGTGCTAGAGATCGAGTGTTTCAGCCGAATGAGCAGTTCTTC; CDR3 protein: CSARDRVFQPNEQFF; clone size: -; D gene: -; V gene: TRBV20-1; J gene: TRBJ2-1
CDR3 DNA: TGTGCCAGCAGGGTTGGTGCGGGAGGGGTTGAGCAGTTCTTC; CDR3 protein: CASRVGAGGVEQFF; clone size: -; D gene: TRBD2; V gene: TRBV6-1; J gene: TRBJ2-1
CDR3 DNA: TGTGCCATAACTCCAGGGGTGTACTACGAGCAGTACTTC; CDR3 protein: CAITPGVYYEQYF; clone size: few; D gene: -; V gene: TRBV10-3; J gene: TRBJ2-7
CDR3 DNA: TGTGCCAGCAGACCTAGCGGGAGGGCCTACCACAATGAGCAGTTCTTC; CDR3 protein: CASRPSGRAYHNEQFF; clone size: few; D gene: TRBD2; V gene: TRBV12-3/TRBV12-4; J gene: TRBJ2-1
CDR3 DNA: TGCGCCAGCGGTACAGGGCAGAACACCGGGGAGCTGTTTTTT; CDR3 protein: CASGTGQNTGELFF; clone size: few; D gene: -; V gene: TRBV5-1; J gene: TRBJ2-2
CDR3 DNA: TGTGCCAGCAGCGAAGGACAGAGGGCTTTCTTT; CDR3 protein: CASSEGQRAFF; clone size: few; D gene: -; V gene: TRBV6-1; J gene: TRBJ1-1
CDR3 DNA: TGTGCCAGCAGTGGAGGGGGCTTGAACTATGGCTACACCTTC; CDR3 protein: CASSGGGLNYGYTF; clone size: few; D gene: TRBD1; V gene: TRBV28; J gene: TRBJ1-2
CDR3 DNA: TGCAGCGTTGAAAGCCGGGACGCCGGCTACGAGCAGTACTTC; CDR3 protein: CSVESRDAGYEQYF; clone size: few; D gene: -; V gene: TRBV29-1; J gene: TRBJ2-7
CDR3 DNA: TGTGCCAGCAGTGGGACTAATTCACCCCTCCACTTT; CDR3 protein: CASSGTNSPLHF; clone size: many; D gene: -; V gene: TRBV25-1; J gene: TRBJ1-6